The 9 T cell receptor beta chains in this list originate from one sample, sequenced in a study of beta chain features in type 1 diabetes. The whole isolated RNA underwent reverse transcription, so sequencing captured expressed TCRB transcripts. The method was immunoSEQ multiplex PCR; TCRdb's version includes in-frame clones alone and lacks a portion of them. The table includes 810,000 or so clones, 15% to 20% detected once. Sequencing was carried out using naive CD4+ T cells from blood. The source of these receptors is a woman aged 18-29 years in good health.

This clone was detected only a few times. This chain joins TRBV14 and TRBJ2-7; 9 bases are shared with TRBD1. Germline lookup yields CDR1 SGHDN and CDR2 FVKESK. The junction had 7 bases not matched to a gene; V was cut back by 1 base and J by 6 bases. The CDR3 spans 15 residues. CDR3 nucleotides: TGTGCCAGCAGCCAAGTCGGGACAGGGCGTTCCGAGCAGTACTTC. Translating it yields CASSQVGTGRSEQYF.

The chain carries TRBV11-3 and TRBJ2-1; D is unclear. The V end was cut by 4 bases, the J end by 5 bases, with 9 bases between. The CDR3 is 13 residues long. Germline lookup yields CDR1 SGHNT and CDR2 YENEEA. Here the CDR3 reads CASSSTWDNEQFF. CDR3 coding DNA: TGTGCCAGCAGCTCAACATGGGACAATGAGCAGTTCTTC.

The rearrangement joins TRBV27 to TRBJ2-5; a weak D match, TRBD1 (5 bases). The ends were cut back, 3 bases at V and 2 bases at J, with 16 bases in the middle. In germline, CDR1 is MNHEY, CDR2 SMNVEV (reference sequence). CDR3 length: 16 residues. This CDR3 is CASSFESGHRQETQYF. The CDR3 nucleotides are TGTGCCAGCAGTTTTGAGTCCGGACACAGGCAAGAGACCCAGTACTTC.

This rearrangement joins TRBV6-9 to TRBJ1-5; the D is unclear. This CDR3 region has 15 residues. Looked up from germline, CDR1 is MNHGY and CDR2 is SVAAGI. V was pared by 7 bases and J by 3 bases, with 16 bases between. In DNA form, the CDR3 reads TGTGCCAGCACCCACCCCCTAGGTCCCAATCAGCCCCAGCATTTT. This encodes CASTHPLGPNQPQHF.

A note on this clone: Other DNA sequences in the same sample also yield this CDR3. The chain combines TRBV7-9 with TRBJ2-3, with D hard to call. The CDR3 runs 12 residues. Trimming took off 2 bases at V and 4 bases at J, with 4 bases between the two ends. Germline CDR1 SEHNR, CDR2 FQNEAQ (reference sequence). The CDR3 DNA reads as TGTGCCAGCAGCTTAAGTTCAGATACGCAGTATTTT. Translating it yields CASSLSSDTQYF.

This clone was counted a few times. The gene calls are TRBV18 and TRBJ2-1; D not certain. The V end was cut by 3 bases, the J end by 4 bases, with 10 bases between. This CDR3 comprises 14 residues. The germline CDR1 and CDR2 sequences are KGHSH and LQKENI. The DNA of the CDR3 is TGTGCCAGCTCACCTTCCATGCTTTACAATGAGCAGTTCTTC. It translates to CASSPSMLYNEQFF.

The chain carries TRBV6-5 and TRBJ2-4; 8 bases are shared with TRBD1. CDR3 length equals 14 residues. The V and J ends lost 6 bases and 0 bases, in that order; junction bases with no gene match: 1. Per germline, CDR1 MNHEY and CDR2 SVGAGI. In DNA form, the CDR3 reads TGTGCCAGCAGCGACAGGGGAGCCAAAAACATTCAGTACTTC. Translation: CASSDRGAKNIQYF.

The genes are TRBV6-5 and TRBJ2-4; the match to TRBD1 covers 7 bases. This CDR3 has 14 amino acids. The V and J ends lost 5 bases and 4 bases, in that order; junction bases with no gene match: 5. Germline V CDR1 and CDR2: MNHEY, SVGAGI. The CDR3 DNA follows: TGTGCCAGCAGTGCACCGGGACAGAAAAACATTCAGTACTTC. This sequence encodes CASSAPGQKNIQYF.

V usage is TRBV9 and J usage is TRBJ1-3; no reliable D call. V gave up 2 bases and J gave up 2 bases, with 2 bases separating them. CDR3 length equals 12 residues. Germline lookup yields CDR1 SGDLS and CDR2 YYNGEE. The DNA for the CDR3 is TGTGCCAGCAGCGTCCCTGGAAACACCATATATTTT. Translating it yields CASSVPGNTIYF.